This T cell receptor (beta chain) was profiled in a study of Ad26.COV2.S vaccination and SARS-CoV-2 variants. Study in general: Donor was in the COV1001 Ad26.COV2.S trial arm. Study results and limitations: Analytic work on TCR breadth and depth might have understated the full extent of total T cell responses. Vaccine recipients posted higher spike-specific TCR breadth than their placebo counterparts.

Only in-frame clones appear in the TCRdb table, and some are missing; sequencing was by immunoSEQ multiplex PCR. The repertoire holds hundreds of thousands of clones, with nearly 90% as singletons. Treatment denoted: about 20 received Ad26.COV2.S at low or high dose, single or two shots; about 5 received placebo; per-sample allocation not given. Samples analyzed were those drawn on day 63 after the first vaccine or placebo injection. Germline CDR1 reads SGHTA; CDR2 reads FQGTGA. This CDR3 is 13 amino acids long. Between the trimmed V and J ends, which lost 4 bases and 7 bases, there was a span of 13 bases. There are a few counts of this clone. Its antigen is still unknown.

This chain uses TRBV7-3 with TRBJ1-2; tentatively, D is TRBD1 (6 bases). The TCR originated in a person between 18 and 65 years old who received the Ad26.COV2.S COVID-19 vaccine or a placebo. Source: peripheral blood, taken in a trial of Ad26.COV2.S vaccine versus placebo. The CDR3 DNA follows: TGTGCCAGCAGCTCCGACAGGTCGGTTGGCTACACCTTC. Translation: CASSSDRSVGYTF.